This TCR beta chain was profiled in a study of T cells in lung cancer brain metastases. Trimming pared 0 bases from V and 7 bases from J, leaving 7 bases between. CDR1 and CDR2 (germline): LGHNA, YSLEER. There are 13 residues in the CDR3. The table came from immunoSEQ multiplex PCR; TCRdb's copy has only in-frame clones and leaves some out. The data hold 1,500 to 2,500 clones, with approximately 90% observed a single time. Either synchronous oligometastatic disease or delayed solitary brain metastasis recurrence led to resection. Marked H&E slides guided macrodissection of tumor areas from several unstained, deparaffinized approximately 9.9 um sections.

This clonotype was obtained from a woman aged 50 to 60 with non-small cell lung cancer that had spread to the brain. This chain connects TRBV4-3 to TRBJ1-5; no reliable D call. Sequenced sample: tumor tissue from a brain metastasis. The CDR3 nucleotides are TGCGCCAGCAGCCAAGATTTGAGACAGCCCCAGCATTTT. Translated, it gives CASSQDLRQPQHF.